These 20 T cell receptor beta chains share one sample of origin, sequenced in a study of shared clonotypes between healthy human individuals. Data came from immunoSEQ multiplex PCR; TCRdb stores just in-frame clones and leaves some out. Among around 370,000 clones listed, around 96% were seen once. The sample taken for sequencing was memory CD8+ T cells sorted from blood. Subset described: CD45RO+ cells pooled with CCR7-negative TemRA cells. The receptors derive from a man aged 25 to 40 in good health.

V is TRBV29-1 and J is TRBJ2-5; D call uncertain. The CDR3 covers 15 residues. Trimming removed 6 bases from V and 2 bases from J, with 19 bases in between. In germline, CDR1 is SQVTM, CDR2 ANQGSEA. The CDR3 loop is CSVPGLLLIQETQYF. CDR3 bases: TGCAGCGTGCCCGGCCTCCTCCTTATACAAGAGACCCAGTACTTC. Full variable domain (rest looked up from reference TRBV29-1 and TRBJ2-5): SAVISQKPSRDICQRGTSLTIQCQVDSQVTMMFWYRQQPGQSLTLIATANQGSEATYESGFVIDKFPISRPNLTFSTLTVSNMSPEDSSIYLCSVPGLLLIQETQYFGPGTRLLVL.

The chain links TRBV19 to TRBJ1-5; no clear D. This CDR3 contains 15 residues. V was trimmed by 5 bases and J by 2 bases, leaving 13 bases between them. Per the germline V gene, CDR1 is LNHDA and CDR2 is SQIVND (reference sequence). The CDR3 reads CASSFLDTRNQPQHF. In DNA, the CDR3 is TGTGCCAGTAGTTTCTTAGACACCCGCAATCAGCCCCAGCATTTT.

This clone was seen a single time. The chain recombines TRBV25-1 with TRBJ2-5, with TRBD2 matching 11 bases. CDR1 is MGHDK, CDR2 SYGVNS, per germline. With 6 bases clipped from V and 5 bases from J, the junction kept 2 bases outside the gene matches. CDR3 size: 13 residues. CDR3 in amino acids: CASRLAGEETQYF. As DNA, the CDR3 is TGTGCCAGCAGACTAGCGGGAGAGGAGACCCAGTACTTC.

The chain has TRBV6-6 and TRBJ1-5; D is undetermined. Germline assignment: CDR1 MNHNY and CDR2 SVGAGI (reference sequence). Trimming removed 3 bases at V and 0 bases at J, with 9 bases between. The CDR3 has 15 amino acids. The CDR3 DNA reads TGTGCCAGCAGTTATTACGCGGATAGCAATCAGCCCCAGCATTTT. Amino acids: CASSYYADSNQPQHF.

This rearrangement joins TRBV19 to TRBJ2-1, with 8 bases lining up with TRBD1. The CDR3 consists of 15 residues. V dropped 5 bases and J dropped 7; count of bases not matched to a gene: 10. Germline CDR1 and CDR2: LNHDA and SQIVND (reference sequence). This CDR3 reads CASSYLWTGRNEQFF. The CDR3 bases are TGTGCCAGTAGTTACCTCTGGACAGGGAGGAATGAGCAGTTCTTC.

The chain joins TRBV9 to TRBJ2-1; 7 bases match TRBD2. Germline values: CDR1 SGDLS, CDR2 YYNGEE. The ends lost 5 bases at V and 7 bases at J; junction bases unmatched: 0. The CDR3 sequence is 11 residues long. The CDR3 sequence: CASSSGNEQFF. The CDR3 nucleotides are TGTGCCAGCAGTAGCGGGAATGAGCAGTTCTTC.

V is TRBV10-3 and J is TRBJ1-2, with D unclear. The V and J ends lost 3 bases and 5 bases respectively, with 13 bases between them. The CDR3 has 14 residues. Germline CDR1 is ENHRY and CDR2 is SYGVKD. The CDR3 DNA reads TGTGCCATCAGTGAACGGCAGGAGTTTTATGGCTACACCTTC. It encodes CAISERQEFYGYTF.

The chain uses TRBV28 and TRBJ1-4; possibly TRBD1 for D (5 bases). V shed 7 bases and J shed 2 bases, with 11 bases lying between them. The CDR3 length is 14 residues. Germline values: CDR1 MDHEN, CDR2 SYDVKM. For the CDR3, the DNA is TGTGCCAGCACCCGATGGGGGACTAATGAAAAACTGTTTTTT. Translating it yields CASTRWGTNEKLFF. Looking up the rest from reference TRBV28 and TRBJ1-4 gives the full variable domain: DVKVTQSSRYLVKRTGEKVFLECVQDMDHENMFWYRQDPGLGLRLIYFSYDVKMKEKGDIPEGYSVSREKKERFSLILESASTNQTSMYLCASTRWGTNEKLFFGSGTQLSVL.

V and J are TRBV7-8 and TRBJ2-5; unclear D gene. This CDR3 is built from 12 residues. Trimming stripped 5 bases from V and 5 bases from J, with 9 bases between. CDR1 is SGHVS, CDR2 FQNEAQ, per germline. CDR3 coding DNA: TGTGCCAGCAGCCCGGACCCCGAGACCCAGTACTTC. It specifies CASSPDPETQYF.

The V gene is TRBV19, the J gene TRBJ2-3; possibly TRBD2 for D (6 bases). Germline assignment: CDR1 LNHDA and CDR2 SQIVND (reference sequence). This CDR3 comprises 12 residues. V lost 4 bases and J 12 bases, leaving 14 bases between the germline ends. CDR3 residues: CASSTGRQSQYF. CDR3 nucleotide sequence: TGTGCCAGTAGTACCGGGAGACAGAGTCAGTATTTT. The entire variable domain, with the rest obtained from reference TRBV19 and TRBJ2-3, is as follows: DGGITQSPKYLFRKEGQNVTLSCEQNLNHDAMYWYRQDPGQGLRLIYYSQIVNDFQKGDIAEGYSVSREKKESFPLTVTSAQKNPTAFYLCASSTGRQSQYFGPGTRLTVL.

In this sample, this clone turned up once. The J gene is TRBJ2-4, the V gene TRBV2; D unresolved. V lost 7 bases to trimming and J lost 1 base, with 2 bases between them. CDR1 is SNHLY, CDR2 FYNNEI, per germline. CDR3 length: 11 amino acids. CDR3 loop: CASNAKNIQYF. The CDR3 bases are TGTGCCAGCAACGCCAAAAACATTCAGTACTTC.

V is TRBV30 and J is TRBJ1-5; 10 bases match TRBD1. Germline-derived CDR1 and CDR2 are GTSNPN and SVGIG (reference sequence). The length of the CDR3 is 15 residues. Losses at the gene ends were 3 bases for V and 2 bases for J; bases not matched to a gene: 4. DNA of the CDR3: TGTGCCTGGAGGACAGGGGGCGCGGGCAATCAGCCCCAGCATTTT. Translation: CAWRTGGAGNQPQHF. The whole variable domain, remainder taken from reference TRBV30 and TRBJ1-5, is SQTIHQWPATLVQPVGSPLSLECTVEGTSNPNLYWYRQAAGRGLQLLFYSVGIGQISSEVPQNLSASRPQDRQFILSSKKLLLSDSGFYLCAWRTGGAGNQPQHFGDGTRLSIL.

As for this clone: Additional DNA sequences in this sample encode the identical CDR3. This sequence joins TRBV20-1 and TRBJ2-3; possible D gene TRBD2, 6 bases. V was clipped by 5 bases and J by 6 bases, with 9 bases between them. This CDR3 region has 11 residues. Germline assignment: CDR1 DFQATT and CDR2 SNEGSKA (reference sequence). The CDR3 reads CSARSGDTQYF. In DNA form, the CDR3 reads TGCAGTGCTCGAAGCGGGGATACGCAGTATTTT.

The genes are TRBV2 and TRBJ2-2, with TRBD2 identical over 11 bases. This CDR3 region has 17 residues. Germline V gene sequence: CDR1 SNHLY, CDR2 FYNNEI. V shed 6 bases, J shed 1 base, and the junction held 7 bases outside the gene matches. The CDR3 loop is CASSSPGTSGNTGELFF. The CDR3 nucleotides are TGTGCCAGCAGCTCCCCCGGGACTAGCGGGAACACCGGGGAGCTGTTTTTT. Combining the CDR3 with reference TRBV2 and TRBJ2-2 gives the whole variable domain EPEVTQTPSHQVTQMGQEVILRCVPISNHLYFYWYRQILGQKVEFLVSFYNNEISEKSEIFDDQFSVERPDGSNFTLKIRSTKLEDSAMYFCASSSPGTSGNTGELFFGEGSRLTVL.

The chain uses TRBV28 and TRBJ2-1; 9 bases map to TRBD1. With V trimmed by 6 bases and J by 3 bases, 0 bases remained unmatched. Germline V gives CDR1 MDHEN, CDR2 SYDVKM. The CDR3 length is 13 residues. DNA of the CDR3: TGTGCCAGCAGGGGACAGGGCTACAATGAGCAGTTCTTC. As protein: CASRGQGYNEQFF.

The genes are TRBV14 and TRBJ2-1; tentative D call: TRBD2 (6 bases). There are 13 residues in the CDR3. Per the germline V gene, CDR1 is SGHDN and CDR2 is FVKESK. V dropped 4 bases and J dropped 10 bases, with 14 bases sitting between them. Here the CDR3 reads CASSPSSAREQFF. The CDR3 DNA follows: TGTGCCAGCAGCCCCTCTAGCGCGCGGGAGCAGTTCTTC.

This chain links TRBV10-3 with TRBJ2-2; no definite D call. V was shortened by 9 bases and J by 1 base, with 12 bases between the two germline ends. The CDR3 has 14 amino acids. CDR1 ENHRY and CDR2 SYGVKD come from the germline V gene. The CDR3: CAIRSNENTGELFF. CDR3 DNA sequence: TGTGCCATTCGGTCCAACGAGAACACCGGGGAGCTGTTTTTT.

The chain is built from TRBV2 and TRBJ2-5; 12 nucleotides line up with TRBD2. From germline, CDR1 is SNHLY and CDR2 FYNNEI. The CDR3 is 14 amino acids. V lost 8 bases, J lost 3 bases, and 4 bases stayed unmatched. CDR3 bases: TGTGCCAGCGTGTGGACTAGCGGGAAAGAGACCCAGTACTTC. Its translation is CASVWTSGKETQYF.

V and J are TRBV2 and TRBJ2-4; possibly TRBD2 for D (5 bases). Germline V gene data show CDR1 as SNHLY and CDR2 as FYNNEI. Trimming took 6 bases from V and 4 from J, leaving 16 bases between them. This CDR3 contains 15 residues. For the CDR3, the DNA is TGTGCCAGCAGCCGAGACGGACTGGAGAAAAACATTCAGTACTTC. Its translation is CASSRDGLEKNIQYF.

The V gene is TRBV10-1, the J gene TRBJ2-7; 8 bases fit TRBD1. There are 14 residues in the CDR3. In germline, CDR1 is WNHNN, CDR2 SYGVQD (reference sequence). With 0 bases clipped from V and 2 bases from J, the junction kept 0 bases outside the gene matches. In nucleotides, the CDR3 is TGCGCCAGCAGTGAGTCCAGGGGGCCCTACGAGCAGTACTTC. Protein: CASSESRGPYEQYF.